The subject of this entry is one T cell receptor beta chain. Its antigen is unidentified. The method was immunoSEQ multiplex PCR; TCRdb's version includes in-frame clones alone and lacks a portion of them. The sample carries about 120,000 clones, more than 75% recorded once. These data come from a study of cytomegalovirus exposure and HLA in healthy donors. Study context: The 120 validation repertoires were produced on the same platform as the roughly 720 repertoires of the first cohort. This was reported in a later analysis.

The germline V gene encodes CDR1 SGHRS and CDR2 YFSETQ. V dropped 2 bases and J dropped 6 bases, with 11 bases sitting between them. CDR3 length: 13 residues. Study findings and constraints: While the bulk of TCR sequences proved rare, some public TCRs turned up in many donors. In a later analysis, first-cohort TCR clusters were found to tend to co-occur in the approximately 120 validation repertoires. The study listed some 160 cytomegalovirus-associated TCR beta chains.

The source of this sequence is a woman aged 18-29 years in good health and CMV-seropositive. The chain couples TRBV5-1 to TRBJ1-1; no clear D gene. The specimen was PBMCs. The CDR3 here is CASSFGGDAEAFF. CDR3 coding DNA: TGCGCCAGCAGCTTTGGAGGTGACGCTGAAGCTTTCTTT.